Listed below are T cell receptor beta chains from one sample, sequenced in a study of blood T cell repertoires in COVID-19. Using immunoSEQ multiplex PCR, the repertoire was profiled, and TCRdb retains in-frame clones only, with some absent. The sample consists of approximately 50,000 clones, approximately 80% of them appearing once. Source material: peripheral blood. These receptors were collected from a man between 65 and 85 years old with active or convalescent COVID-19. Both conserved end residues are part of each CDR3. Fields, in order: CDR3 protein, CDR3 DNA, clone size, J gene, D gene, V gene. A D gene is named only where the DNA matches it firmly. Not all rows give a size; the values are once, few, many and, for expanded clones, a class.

CASRLNRSNSPLHF	TGTGCCAGCAGATTAAACAGAAGTAATTCACCCCTCCACTTT	once	TRBJ1-6	.	TRBV7-2
CASSTAGGAGTDTQYF	TGTGCCAGCAGCACCGCAGGGGGCGCTGGCACAGATACGCAGTATTTT	.	TRBJ2-3	TRBD1	TRBV2
CASSTRTGTHEQFF	TGTGCCAGCAGCACCCGGACAGGGACCCATGAGCAGTTCTTC	.	TRBJ2-1	TRBD1	TRBV11-3
CASSQGGGRDTQYF	TGTGCCAGCAGCCAGGGCGGGGGACGGGATACGCAGTATTTT	.	TRBJ2-3	TRBD2	TRBV3-1/TRBV3-2
CASSLERGVSTNEKLFF	TGTGCCAGCAGCTTGGAGAGAGGAGTGTCAACTAATGAAAAACTGTTTTTT	.	TRBJ1-4	.	TRBV5-6
CATSRDYAEGAFF	TGTGCCACCAGCAGAGATTACGCGGAGGGGGCTTTCTTT	.	TRBJ1-1	.	TRBV15
CASSLDGTANNQPQHF	TGCGCCAGCAGCTTGGATGGGACAGCGAACAATCAGCCCCAGCATTTT	few	TRBJ1-5	TRBD1	TRBV5-1
CASSLDGDGYTF	TGTGCCAGCAGCTTGGATGGAGATGGCTACACCTTC	.	TRBJ1-2	.	TRBV5-8
CASSFSSDYEQYF	TGTGCCAGCAGCTTCTCTAGCGATTACGAGCAGTACTTC	few	TRBJ2-7	.	TRBV3-1/TRBV3-2
CASSYSRGQGTGELFF	TGTGCCAGCAGTTACTCGAGGGGGCAAGGCACCGGGGAGCTGTTTTTT	few	TRBJ2-2	TRBD1	TRBV6-5
CASSLDKGRDFPGELFF	TGTGCCAGTAGTCTCGATAAGGGACGGGACTTCCCCGGGGAGCTGTTTTTT	.	TRBJ2-2	.	TRBV19
CASSLASGGAVEQFF	TGTGCCAGCAGCTTGGCTAGCGGGGGGGCGGTTGAGCAGTTCTTC	.	TRBJ2-1	TRBD2	TRBV5-6
CASSSSGRADEQFF	TGTGCCAGCAGCTCTAGCGGGAGGGCCGATGAGCAGTTCTTC	.	TRBJ2-1	TRBD2	TRBV7-8
CASSTRKGQPDEKLFF	TGTGCCAGTAGTACCCGTAAGGGACAGCCGGATGAAAAACTGTTTTTT	.	TRBJ1-4	TRBD1	TRBV19
CAWESPGVDEQYF	TGTGCCTGGGAAAGCCCGGGAGTCGACGAGCAGTACTTC	.	TRBJ2-7	.	TRBV30
CASSRGQGSNQPQHF	TGTGCCAGCAGCAGGGGACAGGGGAGCAATCAGCCCCAGCATTTT	.	TRBJ1-5	TRBD1	TRBV5-5
CASSLKGLANYGYTF	TGTGCCAGCAGTTTAAAGGGGCTAGCTAACTATGGCTACACCTTC	.	TRBJ1-2	.	TRBV27
CASSYEGQVSLGEQFF	TGTGCCAGCAGTTACGAGGGACAGGTATCTTTGGGTGAGCAGTTCTTC	.	TRBJ2-1	TRBD1	TRBV6-6
CASSSNTGGIQPQHF	TGTGCCAGCAGCTCAAACACGGGGGGTATTCAGCCCCAGCATTTT	.	TRBJ1-5	.	TRBV7-2
CSVDDRAISGANVLTF	TGCAGCGTTGACGACAGGGCCATCTCTGGGGCCAACGTCCTGACTTTC	.	TRBJ2-6	TRBD1	TRBV29-1
CAISESADRLVNSPLHF	TGTGCCATCAGTGAGTCTGCGGACAGGCTGGTTAATTCACCCCTCCACTTT	few	TRBJ1-6	TRBD1	TRBV10-3
CASSSGLAGDEQYF	TGTGCCAGCAGCTCGGGACTAGCGGGGGATGAGCAGTACTTC	.	TRBJ2-7	TRBD2	TRBV5-4
CASSGSGRAYEQYF	TGTGCCAGCAGCGGTAGCGGGAGGGCCTACGAGCAGTACTTC	.	TRBJ2-7	TRBD2	TRBV9
CASSASTGSGNSPLHF	TGCGCCAGCAGCGCTTCGACAGGGTCGGGCAATTCACCCCTCCACTTT	.	TRBJ1-6	TRBD1	TRBV5-1
CASSGTSGGHRGNEQFF	TGTGCCAGCAGCGGTACTAGCGGGGGCCACCGGGGCAATGAGCAGTTCTTC	few	TRBJ2-1	TRBD2	TRBV7-9
CASSPGQREKLFF	TGTGCCAGCTCACCGGGACAGCGGGAAAAACTGTTTTTT	.	TRBJ1-4	TRBD1	TRBV18
CASSTGRGPNEQFF	TGTGCCAGTAGTACAGGGAGGGGTCCAAATGAGCAGTTCTTC	.	TRBJ2-1	TRBD2	TRBV19
CASSPTGTRRTDTQYF	TGTGCCAGCAGCCCGACCGGGACTCGCCGGACGGATACGCAGTATTTT	.	TRBJ2-3	.	TRBV7-2
CAWTLGGQSPLHF	TGTGCCTGGACCCTCGGTGGACAGTCACCCCTCCACTTT	.	TRBJ1-6	.	TRBV30
CASSGEGRAETNEKLFF	TGTGCCAGCAGTGGGGAAGGCAGGGCGGAAACTAATGAAAAACTGTTTTTT	.	TRBJ1-4	.	TRBV6-1
CASSMDRGLDNEQFF	TGTGCCAGTAGTATGGACAGGGGGCTCGACAATGAGCAGTTCTTC	.	TRBJ2-1	TRBD1	TRBV19
CASSPGQLSSGANVLTF	TGTGCCAGCTCACCGGGACAGCTTTCTTCTGGGGCCAACGTCCTGACTTTC	.	TRBJ2-6	TRBD1	TRBV18
CASSLDSFYEQYF	TGTGCCAGCAGCTTAGACAGTTTCTACGAGCAGTACTTC	.	TRBJ2-7	.	TRBV7-2
CASSRRKGEGHSYGYTF	TGTGCCAGCTCACGACGAAAGGGAGAAGGCCATTCCTATGGCTACACCTTC	few	TRBJ1-2	.	TRBV18
CASIPTSGGANEQFF	TGTGCCAGCATACCAACTAGCGGGGGGGCCAATGAGCAGTTCTTC	once	TRBJ2-1	TRBD2	TRBV28
CASSNKGLGADTQYF	TGTGCCAGCAGCAATAAGGGGCTTGGCGCAGATACGCAGTATTTT	.	TRBJ2-3	.	TRBV7-2